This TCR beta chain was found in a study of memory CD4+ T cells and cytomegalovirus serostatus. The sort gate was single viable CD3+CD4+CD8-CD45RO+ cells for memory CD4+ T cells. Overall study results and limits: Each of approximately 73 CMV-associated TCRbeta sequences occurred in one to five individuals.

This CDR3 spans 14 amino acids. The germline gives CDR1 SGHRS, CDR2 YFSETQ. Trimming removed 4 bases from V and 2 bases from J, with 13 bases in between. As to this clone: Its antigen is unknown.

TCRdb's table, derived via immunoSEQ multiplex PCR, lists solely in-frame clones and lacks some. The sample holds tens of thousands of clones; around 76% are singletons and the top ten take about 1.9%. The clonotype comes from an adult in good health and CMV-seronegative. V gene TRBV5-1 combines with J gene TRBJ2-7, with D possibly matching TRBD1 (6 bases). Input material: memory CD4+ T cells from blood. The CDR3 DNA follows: TGCGCCAGCAGCCCCGACAGGTTTCCCTACGAGCAGTACTTC. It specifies CASSPDRFPYEQYF.